A selection of T cell receptor beta chains follows, all from one sample in a study of cytomegalovirus exposure and HLA in healthy donors. Generated by immunoSEQ multiplex PCR, the TCRdb table keeps only in-frame clones and is missing some. This sample yields under 300,000 clones, of which about 86% are seen a single time; approximately 8.4% belongs to the top ten. Sequenced sample: PBMCs. The receptors were sampled from a woman aged 60 to 75 in good health and CMV-seropositive. The CDR3 runs from the conserved cysteine through the conserved F or W. D genes are given only for firm matches. Size tells how often a clone was seen (once, few, many) or the class of an expanded clone, and some rows leave it out.

j_gene	abundance	len	v_gene	d_gene	CDR3nt	CDR3aa
TRBJ1-4	NA	15	TRBV7-3	TRBD1	TGTGCCAGCAGCTTAACGGCAGGGGGCAATGAAAAACTGTTTTTT	CASSLTAGGNEKLFF
TRBJ2-1	NA	12	TRBV9	NA	TGTGCCAGCAGCGTAACGCGGGCTGAGCAGTTCTTC	CASSVTRAEQFF
TRBJ2-1	NA	17	TRBV5-6	TRBD2	TGTGCCAGCAGCCTGGGACTAGCGGGAGGTTCCTACAATGAGCAGTTCTTC	CASSLGLAGGSYNEQFF
TRBJ2-7	once	16	TRBV5-1	NA	TGCGCCAGCAGCTTAGGGGGTGGTGGCCAATACGACGAGCAGTACTTC	CASSLGGGGQYDEQYF
TRBJ2-7	NA	14	TRBV6-1	NA	TGTGCCAGCAGGCAAGGACAGCGCACCTACGAGCAGTACTTC	CASRQGQRTYEQYF
TRBJ2-2	NA	14	TRBV5-1	TRBD1	TGCGCCAGCAGGCATGACAGGGCCGGCGGGGAGCTGTTTTTT	CASRHDRAGGELFF
TRBJ1-1	NA	13	TRBV6-6	NA	TGTGCCAGCAGTTACCACAAGAACACTGAAGCTTTCTTT	CASSYHKNTEAFF
TRBJ2-2	few	17	TRBV28	TRBD1	TGTGCCAGCCACCTCGGGACAGGGAGAACTCGCGCCGGGGAGCTGTTTTTT	CASHLGTGRTRAGELFF
TRBJ1-2	NA	15	TRBV5-1	TRBD1	TGCGCCAGCAGCCCAGGGGGTACCGGCCCTGAGCGCTACACCTTC	CASSPGGTGPERYTF
TRBJ1-5	NA	14	TRBV30	NA	TGTGCCTGGAGTGTAATCAGTAGCAATCAGCCCCAGCATTTT	CAWSVISSNQPQHF
TRBJ2-3	NA	15	TRBV7-3	TRBD2	TGTGCCAGCAGCCCCGTCGGAGCGGGGACAGATACGCAGTATTTT	CASSPVGAGTDTQYF
TRBJ2-1	once	16	TRBV9	TRBD2	TGTGCCAGCAGCCAAAGACTAGCGGGAGGACTGAATGAGCAGTTCTTC	CASSQRLAGGLNEQFF
TRBJ1-2	once	11	TRBV20-1	NA	TGCAGTGCTAGCACGGGACACCAATACACCTTC	CSASTGHQYTF
TRBJ2-2	NA	14	TRBV7-6	NA	TGTGCCAGCAGCCCCCAGGGCTACACCGGGGAGCTGTTTTTT	CASSPQGYTGELFF
TRBJ2-1	once	11	TRBV6-5	NA	TGTGCCAGCACCCTCCCCAATGAGCAGTTCTTC	CASTLPNEQFF
TRBJ1-2	NA	12	TRBV29-1	TRBD1	TGCAGTGCCCAGGGGGCGGTGCGTGGCTACACCTTC	CSAQGAVRGYTF
TRBJ1-2	NA	13	TRBV10-3	NA	TGTGCCATCAGGAAACAGGGTTCGTATGGCTACACCTTC	CAIRKQGSYGYTF
TRBJ1-4	NA	15	TRBV6-5	NA	TGTGCCAGCAGTTACGGCAGGGGCCTTAATGAAAAACTGTTTTTT	CASSYGRGLNEKLFF
TRBJ1-5	NA	14	TRBV19	NA	TGTGCCAGTAGTATTGGGGGGTCCAATCAGCCCCAGCATTTT	CASSIGGSNQPQHF
TRBJ1-2	once	17	TRBV2	NA	TGTGCCAGCAAGGAACAACGTGATTCCCCCGGGAGTTATGGCTACACCTTC	CASKEQRDSPGSYGYTF
TRBJ1-2	NA	15	TRBV27	TRBD1	TGTGCCAGCAGTTTGGGGACAGGGACTTACTATGGCTACACCTTC	CASSLGTGTYYGYTF
TRBJ1-4	few	14	TRBV6-1	TRBD1	TGTGCCAGCAGGACCGGGACAGGGCACGAAAAACTGTTTTTT	CASRTGTGHEKLFF
TRBJ1-1	NA	12	TRBV28	NA	TGTGCCAGCGGTGAGGGATACACTGAAGCTTTCTTT	CASGEGYTEAFF
TRBJ1-1	few	14	TRBV6-5	NA	TGTGCCAGCACCCGAGCGGGGGGGAGGACTGAAGCTTTCTTT	CASTRAGGRTEAFF
TRBJ1-5	NA	17	TRBV5-6	TRBD1	TGTGCCAGCAGCTTTACGACAGGGGCGTATAGCAATCAGCCCCAGCATTTT	CASSFTTGAYSNQPQHF
TRBJ1-5	NA	16	TRBV28	TRBD1	TGTGCCAGCACCGACTGGGACAGGGGGATGACTCAGCCCCAGCATTTT	CASTDWDRGMTQPQHF
TRBJ2-2	NA	15	TRBV7-9	NA	TGTGCCAGCAGCTTAGGCGAGCGGAACACCGGGGAGCTGTTTTTT	CASSLGERNTGELFF
TRBJ2-2	NA	17	TRBV4-1	TRBD2	TGCGCCAGCAGCCCGTATGGGGGGGAACTCGGAGCCGGGGAGCTGTTTTTT	CASSPYGGELGAGELFF
TRBJ2-1	few	15	TRBV14	TRBD2	TGTGCCAGCAGCCACCTAGCGGGGCTCGGGGATGAGCAGTTCTTC	CASSHLAGLGDEQFF
TRBJ2-1	NA	19	TRBV11-2	TRBD2	TGTGCCAGCAGCTCCACTGGACTAGCGGGAGGAGGTTCCTACAATGAGCAGTTCTTC	CASSSTGLAGGGSYNEQFF
TRBJ2-7	NA	15	TRBV4-1	NA	TGCGCCAGCAGCCAAGACCCGGGGTTCACCTACGAGCAGTACTTC	CASSQDPGFTYEQYF
TRBJ2-7	NA	13	TRBV19	NA	TGTGCCAGTAGGCTCGGACAGACCTACGAGCAGTACTTC	CASRLGQTYEQYF
TRBJ2-5	NA	15	TRBV6-5	TRBD1	TGTGCCAGCAGTCCTAAGACAGGGGAACAAGAGACCCAGTACTTC	CASSPKTGEQETQYF
TRBJ2-1	NA	13	TRBV5-1	NA	TGCGCCAGCAGCTTGGCCGGGGAAAAGAAGCAGTTCTTC	CASSLAGEKKQFF
TRBJ2-3	NA	15	TRBV25-1	TRBD2	TGTGCCAGCAGTGAATACGGGGGGAGTGCAGATACGCAGTATTTT	CASSEYGGSADTQYF
TRBJ2-1	NA	17	TRBV4-1	TRBD2	TGCGCCAGCAGCCAAGAGGAGAGCGGGAGAGGTAGGGATGAGCAGTTCTTC	CASSQEESGRGRDEQFF
TRBJ2-3	NA	15	TRBV18	TRBD2	TGTGCCAGCTCCCTGGGACTAGCGGAGGGGGATACGCAGTATTTT	CASSLGLAEGDTQYF
TRBJ2-1	NA	14	TRBV9	NA	TGTGCCAGCAGCGTAGGGGGCAGAAACAATGAGCAGTTCTTC	CASSVGGRNNEQFF
TRBJ2-7	once	16	TRBV9	TRBD2	TGTGCCAGCAGCGTAGGATGGAGCGGGAGGCACTACGAGCAGTACTTC	CASSVGWSGRHYEQYF
TRBJ2-4	NA	17	TRBV6-1	TRBD1	TGTGCCAGCAGTGAGGGACCCGAGGGGGCTGCCAAAAACATTCAGTACTTC	CASSEGPEGAAKNIQYF
TRBJ2-3	NA	15	TRBV13	NA	TGTGCCAGCAGCTCCGGGATGCCTAGCACAGATACGCAGTATTTT	CASSSGMPSTDTQYF
TRBJ2-5	NA	14	TRBV19	TRBD2	TGTGCCAGTAGCATTAGCGGGAGCGGGAAGACCCAGTACTTC	CASSISGSGKTQYF
TRBJ1-2	NA	15	TRBV6-5	NA	TGTGCCAGCAGTTACTCGATGACGGGGGGGTATGGCTACACCTTC	CASSYSMTGGYGYTF
TRBJ2-5	few	12	TRBV10-3	NA	TGTGCCATCAGACAGGGAGGGGAGACCCAGTACTTC	CAIRQGGETQYF
TRBJ2-7	few	13	TRBV29-1	NA	TGCAGCGTTGTTTTTGGGAGACTGTACGAGCAGTACTTC	CSVVFGRLYEQYF
TRBJ2-7	NA	15	TRBV7-9	NA	TGTGCCAGCAGCTCTGGGAGACAAGCGGGTTACGAGCAGTACTTC	CASSSGRQAGYEQYF
TRBJ1-2	NA	13	TRBV27	TRBD1	TGTGCCAGCAGTTTAGAGAGGGGGCTTGGCTACACCTTC	CASSLERGLGYTF
TRBJ2-5	NA	14	TRBV29-1	TRBD2	TGCAGCGTCTCCCTAATGGCGGGAGGGGAGACCCAGTACTTC	CSVSLMAGGETQYF
TRBJ1-1	once	11	TRBV7-9	NA	TGTGCCAGCAGCTTCGCGGCGGCCGCTTTCTTT	CASSFAAAAFF
TRBJ2-3	NA	14	TRBV7-8	NA	TGTGCCAGCAGCTTCGGGGGAGGAGGTGGTACGCAGTATTTT	CASSFGGGGGTQYF
TRBJ2-1	few	14	TRBV19	TRBD2	TGTGCCAGTAGTCCCGGACTAGCGGGAGGTGAGCAGTTCTTC	CASSPGLAGGEQFF
TRBJ2-6	NA	18	TRBV28	NA	TGTGCCAGCAGCCAGCGCAAAGGTTTGCTTACTGGGGCCAACGTCCTGACTTTC	CASSQRKGLLTGANVLTF
TRBJ2-1	NA	12	TRBV27	NA	TGTGCCAGCAGTACACCATACAATGAGCAGTTCTTC	CASSTPYNEQFF